This T cell receptor beta chain was recorded in a study of blood T cell repertoires in COVID-19. Background on the study: Spain, Italy and the United States supplied samples that represented acute and convalescent COVID-19.

Only in-frame clones appear in the TCRdb table, and some are missing; sequencing was by immunoSEQ multiplex PCR. The sample carries 250,000 to 300,000 clones, 70% to 90% recorded once. The CDR3 contains 14 residues. The V end lost 1 base, the J end lost 2 bases, and 8 bases lay between the germline ends. Germline CDR1 reads SGHVS; CDR2 reads FQNEAQ. The sample comprised peripheral blood. The clonotype was recovered from a woman aged 70-85 years with COVID-19, enrolled during active disease. The chain recombines TRBV7-8 with TRBJ1-2; the D gene is possibly TRBD1 (5 bases). Written as DNA, the CDR3 is TGTGCCAGCAGCTTAGGGGGCTTAAACTATGGCTACACCTTC. Protein product: CASSLGGLNYGYTF.